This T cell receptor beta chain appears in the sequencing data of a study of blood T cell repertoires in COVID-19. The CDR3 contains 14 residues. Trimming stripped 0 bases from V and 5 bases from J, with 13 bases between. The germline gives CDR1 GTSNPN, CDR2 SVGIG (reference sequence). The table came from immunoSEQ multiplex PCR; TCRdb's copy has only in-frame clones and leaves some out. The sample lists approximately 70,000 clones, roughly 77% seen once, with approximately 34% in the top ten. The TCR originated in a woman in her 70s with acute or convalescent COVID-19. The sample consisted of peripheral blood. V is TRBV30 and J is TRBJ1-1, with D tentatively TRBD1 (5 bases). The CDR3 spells CAWSVFRAETEAFF. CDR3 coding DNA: TGTGCCTGGAGTGTATTCAGGGCCGAAACTGAAGCTTTCTTT.